Included here is one T cell receptor (beta chain) sequence, with context. Its cognate antigen is unknown. Sequencing followed a ViraFEST assay step that expanded antigen-specific CD4+ T cells with viral peptide pools. Subsequent to ten to eleven days of culture, CD4+ T cells were isolated. Infection dated between March and December 2020, before the Alpha, Beta and Delta variants reached the United States. IL-2 at around 9.8 IU/ml and peptides at 8.5 to 10 ug/ml were added to cultured PBMC, around 1.9 million per well. A half-volume exchange with IL-2 medium occurred on days 3 and 7. The assay was immunoSEQ multiplex PCR, and TCRdb's table has in-frame clones only and misses some. This sample carries about 24,000 clones, around 69% of them seen once, and the ten largest clones take around 16%. The data were obtained in a study of vaccination effects on CD4 cells after COVID-19. Study at large: A couple of convalescent patients each provided a sample, at 16 days and at one week before vaccination. Regarding the study as a whole: The study, lacking early post-infection timepoints, had few convalescent patients.

Source: CD4+ T cells from PBMCs cultured with SARS-CoV-2 spike peptides, taken before COVID-19 vaccination. This TCR came from a human donor who had a prior SARS-CoV-2 infection.

As DNA, the CDR3 is TGTGCCAGCAGCTTAACGTACCGCAATGAGCAGTTCTTC. This codes for CASSLTYRNEQFF. The chain recombines TRBV7-3 with TRBJ2-1; no firm D call. Trimming shortened V by 0 bases and J by 6 bases, and 6 bases separated the two germline ends. CDR3 length: 13 amino acids. Germline CDR1 is SGHTA and CDR2 is FQGTGA.